This T cell receptor (beta chain) was identified in a study of T cells in Graves' hyperthyroidism and ophthalmopathy. This clonotype has only a few counts. Antigen: not known. This CDR3 comprises 15 residues. The V gene's germline CDR1 is GTSNPN and CDR2 SVGIG (reference sequence). Between the trimmed V and J ends, which lost 0 bases and 3 bases, there was a span of 9 bases. Enrolled ophthalmopathy patients presented with a Clinical Activity Score of at least 3, a NOSPECS grade of at least 4, and disease duration under 3 months. General study results and limits: Also found in blood were most expanded thyroid clonotypes above 0.001. A model built on 13 V-J features separated ophthalmopathy from stable hyperthyroidism. Ophthalmopathy, which appeared later, was predicted by the model a median 6.5 months before onset.

TCR beta CDR3 region amplification was performed from RNA transcripts. With the HTBI primer set, the TCR CDR3 went through a first round of RT-PCR. TCRdb independently ran MiXCR on the multiplex PCR reads; one entry per CDR3 protein. The table lists more than 350,000 distinct CDR3 sequences, nearly 15% of them singletons, with around 20% in the top ten. This clonotype was obtained from a woman aged 60-75 years with Graves' ophthalmopathy. The material sequenced was blood. The chain employs TRBV30 and TRBJ1-6; the D is unclear. The CDR3 DNA sequence: TGTGCCTGGAGTGTGGGCAGCTTCTATAATTCACCCCTCCACTTT. Its protein is CAWSVGSFYNSPLHF.